One T cell receptor beta chain is described in this entry. Its specificity is unknown. The data originate from a study of T-cell reconstitution after alpha-beta-depleted transplantation in children. Study-wide findings and caveats: The high TCRbeta diversity at day 60 in some patients came from surviving recipient T cells and thymic progenitors. Once a year had passed after transplant, T-cell counts and diversity came mostly from newly produced T cells. As was reported, about two months after transplant, alpha-beta T cells came from several hundred expanded graft clones.

During its preparation, the TCRbeta library received unique molecular identifiers. Using its own MiXCR run on the PCR reads, TCRdb lists one record per CDR3 protein. This sample has a few hundred thousand distinct CDR3 sequences, with roughly 30% found just once. Germline loops: CDR1 SGHRS, CDR2 YFSETQ. This CDR3 comprises 16 residues. V was trimmed by 3 bases and J by 1 base, leaving 16 bases between them. The sequencing used PBMCs, collected before TCRalphabeta/CD19-depleted stem cell transplant. The origin of this receptor is a boy younger than two with Wiskott-Aldrich syndrome, due to receive a stem cell transplant. The chain has TRBV5-1 and TRBJ1-1; D possibly corresponds to TRBD1 (6 bases). The CDR3 nucleotides are TGCGCCAGCAGCTCTGCCGGGGGCCGGGGGAACACTGAAGCTTTCTTT. Translating gives CASSSAGGRGNTEAFF.